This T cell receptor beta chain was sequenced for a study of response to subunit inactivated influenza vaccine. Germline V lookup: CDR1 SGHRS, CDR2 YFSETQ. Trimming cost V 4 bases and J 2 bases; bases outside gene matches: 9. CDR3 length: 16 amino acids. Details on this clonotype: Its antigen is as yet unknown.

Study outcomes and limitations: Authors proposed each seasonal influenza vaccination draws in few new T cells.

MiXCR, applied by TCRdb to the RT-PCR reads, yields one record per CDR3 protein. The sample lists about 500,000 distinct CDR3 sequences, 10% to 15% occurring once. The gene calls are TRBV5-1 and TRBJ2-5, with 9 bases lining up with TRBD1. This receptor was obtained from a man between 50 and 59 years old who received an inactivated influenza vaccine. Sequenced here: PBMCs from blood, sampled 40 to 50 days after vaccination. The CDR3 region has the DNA TGCGCCAGCAGCCGAACGGGGACAGGGAGGCAAGAGACCCAGTACTTC. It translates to CASSRTGTGRQETQYF.